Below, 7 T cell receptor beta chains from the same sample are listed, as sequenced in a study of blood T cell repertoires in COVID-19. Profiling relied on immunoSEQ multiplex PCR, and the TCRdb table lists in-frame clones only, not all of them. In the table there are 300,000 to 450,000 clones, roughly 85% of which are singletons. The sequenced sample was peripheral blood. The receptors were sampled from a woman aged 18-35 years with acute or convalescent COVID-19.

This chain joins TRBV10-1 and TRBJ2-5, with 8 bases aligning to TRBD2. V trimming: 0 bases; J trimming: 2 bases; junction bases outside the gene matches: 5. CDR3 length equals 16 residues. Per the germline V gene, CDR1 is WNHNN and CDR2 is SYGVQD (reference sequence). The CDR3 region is CASSESVAGPQETQYF. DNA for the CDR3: TGCGCCAGCAGTGAGTCGGTAGCGGGACCACAAGAGACCCAGTACTTC.

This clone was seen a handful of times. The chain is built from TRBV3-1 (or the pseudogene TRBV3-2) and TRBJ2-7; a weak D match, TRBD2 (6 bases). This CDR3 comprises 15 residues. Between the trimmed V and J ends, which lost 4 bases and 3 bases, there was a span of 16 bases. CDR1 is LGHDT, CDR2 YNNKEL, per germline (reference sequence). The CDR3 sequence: CASSRGSGPGYEQYF. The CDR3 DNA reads TGTGCCAGCAGCCGGGGGAGCGGGCCGGGCTACGAGCAGTACTTC.

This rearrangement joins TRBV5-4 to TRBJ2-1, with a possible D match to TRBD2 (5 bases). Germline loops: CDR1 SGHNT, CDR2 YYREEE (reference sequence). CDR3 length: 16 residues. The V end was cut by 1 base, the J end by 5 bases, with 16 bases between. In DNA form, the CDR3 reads TGTGCCAGCAGCTTGAGGGCCAGCGGATGGGACAATGAGCAGTTCTTC. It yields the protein CASSLRASGWDNEQFF.

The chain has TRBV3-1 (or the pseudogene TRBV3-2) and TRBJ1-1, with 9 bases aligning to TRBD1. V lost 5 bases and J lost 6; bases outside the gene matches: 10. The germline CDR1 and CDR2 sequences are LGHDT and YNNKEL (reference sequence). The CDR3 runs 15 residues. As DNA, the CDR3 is TGTGCCAGCAGCTCGACCACAGGGGGCAACGCTGAAGCTTTCTTT. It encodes CASSSTTGGNAEAFF.

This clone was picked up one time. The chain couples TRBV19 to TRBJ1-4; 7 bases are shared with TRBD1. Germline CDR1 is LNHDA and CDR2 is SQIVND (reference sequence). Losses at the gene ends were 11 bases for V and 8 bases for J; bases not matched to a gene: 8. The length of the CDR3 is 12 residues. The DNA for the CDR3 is TGTGCCGTGGGGACAGATGCCGAAAAACTGTTTTTT. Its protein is CAVGTDAEKLFF.

The CDR3 loop is CASSQGQGGSNQPQHF. CDR3 nucleotides: TGCGCCAGCAGCCAAGGACAGGGGGGTAGCAATCAGCCCCAGCATTTT. The chain recombines TRBV5-1 with TRBJ1-5; 10 nucleotides agree with TRBD1. CDR3 size: 16 residues. The V gene end was trimmed by 4 bases and the J gene end by 0 bases; junction bases not matched to a gene: 4. Looked up from germline, CDR1 is SGHRS and CDR2 is YFSETQ. Full variable domain (remainder filled in from reference TRBV5-1 and TRBJ1-5): KAGVTQTPRYLIKTRGQQVTLSCSPISGHRSVSWYQQTPGQGLQFLFEYFSETQRNKGNFPGRFSGRQFSNSRSEMNVSTLELGDSALYLCASSQGQGGSNQPQHFGDGTRLSIL.

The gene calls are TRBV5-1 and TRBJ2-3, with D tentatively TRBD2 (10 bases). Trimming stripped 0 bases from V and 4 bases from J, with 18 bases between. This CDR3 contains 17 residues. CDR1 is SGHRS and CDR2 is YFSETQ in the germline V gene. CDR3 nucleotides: TGCGCCAGCAGCTTGGACAGGGGGCTAGCGGGAGCAGATACGCAGTATTTT. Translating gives CASSLDRGLAGADTQYF.